This is a list of T cell receptor beta chains from one sample in a study of blood T cell repertoires in COVID-19. Sequenced by immunoSEQ multiplex PCR; TCRdb stores in-frame clones only, minus some. The sample has some 150,000 clones; 80% to 90% are singletons. Source material: peripheral blood. These receptors were taken from a man between 65 and 85 years old with acute or convalescent COVID-19. CDR3s include the opening cysteine and the closing phenylalanine or tryptophan. D genes are given only for firm matches. Expanded clones get a size class; other rows say once, few or many, or leave the size out.

J gene | V gene | clone size | D gene | CDR3 DNA | CDR3 protein
TRBJ2-1 | TRBV5-1 | - | TRBD2 | TGCGCCAGCAGGTTACTCTCAGGGACTAGCGGGAATGAGCAGTTCTTC | CASRLLSGTSGNEQFF
TRBJ2-1 | TRBV28 | - | TRBD2 | TGTGCCAGCAGTTTGGGGCCAAGCGGGAGAAATGAGCAGTTCTTC | CASSLGPSGRNEQFF
TRBJ2-6 | TRBV2 | once | - | TGTGCCAGCAGCGTGACTGCCCTTTCTGGGGCCAACGTCCTGACTTTC | CASSVTALSGANVLTF
TRBJ2-7 | TRBV4-1 | - | - | TGCGCCAGCAGCCAAGACAGGGGAAGCAGAACCTACGAGCAGTACTTC | CASSQDRGSRTYEQYF
TRBJ2-5 | TRBV7-3 | - | - | TGTGCCAGCAGCCGGACTACCCCTGGGACCCAGTACTTC | CASSRTTPGTQYF
TRBJ2-3 | TRBV29-1 | - | - | TGCAGCGGCGACAGCCGGGGGACAGATACGCAGTATTTT | CSGDSRGTDTQYF
TRBJ2-3 | TRBV18 | - | - | TGTGCCAGCTCACCGAAGGGGGAGTCCACAGATACGCAGTATTTT | CASSPKGESTDTQYF
TRBJ1-4 | TRBV4-1 | - | TRBD1 | TGCGCCAGCTCACTGGAGGGGGCCCTCAATGAAAAACTGTTTTTT | CASSLEGALNEKLFF
TRBJ2-1 | TRBV12-3/TRBV12-4 | once | TRBD2 | TGTGCCAGCAAGCGGGACTCCTACAATGAGCAGTTCTTC | CASKRDSYNEQFF
TRBJ2-3 | TRBV23-1 | - | TRBD2 | TGCGCACCCGACCCAGCGACTAGCGGCGCCACAGGCACAGATACGCAGTATTTT | CAPDPATSGATGTDTQYF
TRBJ2-1 | TRBV29-1 | - | - | TGCAGCGTTGCGGGAGAAGTCTACAATGAGCAGTTCTTC | CSVAGEVYNEQFF
TRBJ1-2 | TRBV28 | - | TRBD1 | TGTGCCAGCAGTTTGTTAACCGGGACAGGGGCCTATGGCTACACCTTC | CASSLLTGTGAYGYTF
TRBJ2-5 | TRBV5-1 | - | TRBD1 | TGCGCCAGCAGGTTGGACAGGGGGCGAGAGACCCAGTACTTC | CASRLDRGRETQYF
TRBJ1-6 | TRBV24-1 | - | TRBD1 | TGTGCCACCAGTGCCGGGACAGGGCCTAATTCACCCCTCCACTTT | CATSAGTGPNSPLHF
TRBJ1-1 | TRBV28 | once | - | TGTGCCAGCAGTTTGGTAGGGGGAAAGAACACTGAAGCTTTCTTT | CASSLVGGKNTEAFF
TRBJ2-7 | TRBV7-2 | - | TRBD2 | TGTGCCAGCAGCTTAGAAGCGGGAGGGCCTTATGAGCAGTACTTC | CASSLEAGGPYEQYF
TRBJ2-1 | TRBV9 | - | TRBD1 | TGTGCCAGCACCCGCCAGGGGGCGAGTTTCGAGCAGTTCTTC | CASTRQGASFEQFF
TRBJ1-1 | TRBV6-6 | - | TRBD1 | TGTGCCAGCAGTTACTCCGGGAGGGGGCTGAACACTGAAGCTTTCTTT | CASSYSGRGLNTEAFF
TRBJ1-1 | TRBV12-3/TRBV12-4 | - | - | TGTGCCAGCAGGCGGAAAGAAGGCACTGAAGCTTTCTTT | CASRRKEGTEAFF
TRBJ2-3 | TRBV7-8 | - | - | TGTGCCAGCAGCTGGGAGGACAGCAGGGGGGATACGCAGTATTTT | CASSWEDSRGDTQYF
TRBJ1-5 | TRBV11-2 | - | - | TGTGCCAGCAGCTTAGAAGGGGGGGCCGGCAATCAGCCCCAGCATTTT | CASSLEGGAGNQPQHF
TRBJ1-5 | TRBV28 | - | - | TGTGCCAGCAGTTTGGGAGGGGGTAGCAATCAGCCCCAGCATTTT | CASSLGGGSNQPQHF
TRBJ2-2 | TRBV24-1 | - | TRBD2 | TGTGCCACCAGTGGGACTAGCGGCAACACCGGGGAGCTGTTTTTT | CATSGTSGNTGELFF
TRBJ2-3 | TRBV5-1 | - | - | TGCGCCAGCAGCTTGGGCCCCCCTGGCCCCACAGATACGCAGTATTTT | CASSLGPPGPTDTQYF
TRBJ2-7 | TRBV5-1 | - | - | TGCGCCAGCAGCTTGGTCCCAGATGATTACGAGCAGTACTTC | CASSLVPDDYEQYF
TRBJ2-7 | TRBV7-3 | - | TRBD1 | TGTGCCAGCAGCCGGGACAGGGAGCACGAGCAGTACTTC | CASSRDREHEQYF
TRBJ1-4 | TRBV29-1 | once | TRBD1 | TGCAGCGTTGAACAGGGGGCCGGGGGAAAACTGTTTTTT | CSVEQGAGGKLFF
TRBJ1-4 | TRBV6-2/TRBV6-3 | - | TRBD1 | TGTGCCAGCAGTTACTCGAAGGGACAGGGAAATTTTGGTAATGAAAAACTGTTTTTT | CASSYSKGQGNFGNEKLFF
TRBJ1-1 | TRBV6-5 | - | TRBD1 | TGTGCCAGCAGTCTGACAGGGGCGGACACTGAAGCTTTCTTT | CASSLTGADTEAFF
TRBJ2-7 | TRBV29-1 | once | TRBD2 | TGCAGCGTTGAAGTAAGCGGGAGGCCCTACGAGCAGTACTTC | CSVEVSGRPYEQYF
TRBJ2-3 | TRBV5-1 | - | TRBD1 | TGCGCCAGCAGCCTGTGGACAGGCGCTAGCACAGATACGCAGTATTTT | CASSLWTGASTDTQYF
TRBJ2-7 | TRBV3-1/TRBV3-2 | - | - | TGTGCCAGCAGCCAAGGTCCTAGCAACGATGGTTACGAGCAGTACTTC | CASSQGPSNDGYEQYF
TRBJ1-2 | TRBV5-1 | - | TRBD1 | TGCGCCAGCGGCGCGGGACAGTCGGTCGATGGCTACACCTTC | CASGAGQSVDGYTF
TRBJ2-2 | TRBV5-1 | - | TRBD2 | TGCGCCAGCAGCATTACTAGCGTCAACACCGGGGAGCTGTTTTTT | CASSITSVNTGELFF
TRBJ2-7 | TRBV29-1 | - | TRBD2 | TGCAGCGCCAGCTCTAGCGGGAGCTACGAGCAGTACTTC | CSASSSGSYEQYF
TRBJ2-6 | TRBV15 | - | - | TGTGCCACCAGCCCCCGACAGATCTCTGGGGCCAACGTCCTGACTTTC | CATSPRQISGANVLTF
TRBJ2-7 | TRBV7-3 | once | TRBD2 | TGTGCCAGCAGCCTGAGCGGGGGCCTCTACGAGCAGTACTTC | CASSLSGGLYEQYF
TRBJ1-2 | TRBV28 | - | - | TGTGCCAGCAGTTTATGGGGAGGTTACTATGGCTACACCTTC | CASSLWGGYYGYTF
TRBJ2-7 | TRBV19 | - | TRBD1 | TGTGCCAGTAGGGAACAGGGGACCCTGACCTACGAGCAGTACTTC | CASREQGTLTYEQYF
TRBJ2-1 | TRBV5-1 | - | TRBD1 | TGCGCCAGCAGCGGAAAGACAGGGAACAATGAGCAGTTCTTC | CASSGKTGNNEQFF
TRBJ2-1 | TRBV7-2 | few | - | TGTGCCAGCAGCTTGAGCGGTAATGAGCAGTTCTTC | CASSLSGNEQFF
TRBJ1-3 | TRBV5-1 | - | - | TGCGCCAGCAGCTCGTTGACAGGTCCCTCTGGAAACACCATATATTTT | CASSSLTGPSGNTIYF
TRBJ1-2 | TRBV12-3/TRBV12-4 | - | - | TGTGCCAGCAGTCTATTTCTCGAGCGCTACACCTTC | CASSLFLERYTF
TRBJ1-1 | TRBV4-1 | - | TRBD1 | TGCGCCAGCAGCCAAGAGACAGGGCTGGTGAACACTGAAGCTTTCTTT | CASSQETGLVNTEAFF
TRBJ2-7 | TRBV19 | - | TRBD2 | TGTGCCAGTCGTCCGGGGACTAGCAGCTACGAGCAGTACTTC | CASRPGTSSYEQYF
TRBJ2-3 | TRBV24-1 | - | TRBD2 | TGTGCCACCAGTGACAGCACTAGCGGAGGCAGGACAGATACGCAGTATTTT | CATSDSTSGGRTDTQYF
TRBJ2-7 | TRBV12-3/TRBV12-4 | - | - | TGTGCCAGCAGTCCTAAAGACGAGCAGTACTTC | CASSPKDEQYF
TRBJ1-1 | TRBV14 | - | TRBD1 | TGTGCCAGCAGCCTCCGGACAGGGAGGAACACTGAAGCTTTCTTT | CASSLRTGRNTEAFF
TRBJ2-1 | TRBV5-1 | - | TRBD2 | TGCGCCAGCAGCATATCCGGGACTAGCGGTAACAATGAGCAGTTCTTC | CASSISGTSGNNEQFF
TRBJ1-5 | TRBV19 | - | - | TGTGCCAGTAGTATAGATGGAGATCAGCCCCAGCATTTT | CASSIDGDQPQHF
TRBJ1-2 | TRBV6-5 | - | - | TGTGCCAGCAACGAAGACAGCTATGGCTACACCTTC | CASNEDSYGYTF
TRBJ2-7 | TRBV3-1/TRBV3-2 | once | TRBD1 | TGTGCCAGCAGCCAAGCCCTAACAGGGGGGTTAGGCGAGCAGTACTTC | CASSQALTGGLGEQYF
TRBJ2-1 | TRBV19 | few | - | TGTGCCAGTAGTATAAGTCGGGAGAGAGAGCAGTTCTTC | CASSISREREQFF
TRBJ2-2 | TRBV7-2 | few | TRBD2 | TGTGCCAGCAGCAGGGGACTAGCGGGATCCTTTGTCGCCGGGGAGCTGTTTTTT | CASSRGLAGSFVAGELFF
TRBJ2-7 | TRBV5-1 | - | TRBD1 | TGCGCCAGCAGCTTGGACGGACAGGGTTCCTACGAGCAGTACTTC | CASSLDGQGSYEQYF